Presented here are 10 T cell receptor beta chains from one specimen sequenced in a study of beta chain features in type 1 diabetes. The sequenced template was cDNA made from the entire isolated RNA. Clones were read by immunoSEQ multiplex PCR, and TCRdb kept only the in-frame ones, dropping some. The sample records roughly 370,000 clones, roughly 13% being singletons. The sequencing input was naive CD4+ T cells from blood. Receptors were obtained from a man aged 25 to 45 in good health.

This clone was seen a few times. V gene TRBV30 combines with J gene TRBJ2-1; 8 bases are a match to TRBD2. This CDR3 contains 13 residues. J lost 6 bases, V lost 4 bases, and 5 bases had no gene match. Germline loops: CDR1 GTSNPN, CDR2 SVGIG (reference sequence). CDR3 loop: CAWTAGGANEQFF. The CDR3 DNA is TGTGCCTGGACCGCCGGGGGGGCCAATGAGCAGTTCTTC.

The CDR3 region is CASSVGTRGETQYF. The CDR3 bases are TGTGCCAGCAGCGTCGGCACCCGGGGTGAGACCCAGTACTTC. The rearrangement uses TRBV9 and TRBJ2-5, with TRBD2 as a possible D gene (5 bases). Trimming removed 2 bases from V and 5 bases from J, with 13 bases in between. Germline V CDR1 and CDR2: SGDLS, YYNGEE. The CDR3 sequence is 14 residues long.

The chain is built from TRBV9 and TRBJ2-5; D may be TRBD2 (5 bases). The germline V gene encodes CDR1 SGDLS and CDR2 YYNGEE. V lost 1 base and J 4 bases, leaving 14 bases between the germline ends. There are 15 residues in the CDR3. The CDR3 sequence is CASSVPAPSGETQYF. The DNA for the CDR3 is TGTGCCAGCAGCGTACCGGCACCGAGCGGAGAGACCCAGTACTTC.

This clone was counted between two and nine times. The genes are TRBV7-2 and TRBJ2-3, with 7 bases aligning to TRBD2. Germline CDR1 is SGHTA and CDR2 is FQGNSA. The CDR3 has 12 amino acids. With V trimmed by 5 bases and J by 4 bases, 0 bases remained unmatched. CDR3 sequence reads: CASSRGADTQYF. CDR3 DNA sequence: TGTGCCAGCAGCCGGGGGGCAGATACGCAGTATTTT.

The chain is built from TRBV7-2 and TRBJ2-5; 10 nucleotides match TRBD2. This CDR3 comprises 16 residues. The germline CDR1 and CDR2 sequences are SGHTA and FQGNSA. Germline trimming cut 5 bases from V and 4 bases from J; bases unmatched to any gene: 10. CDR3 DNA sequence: TGTGCCAGCAGCACCACAGCGGGGGGGCCGGGAGAGACCCAGTACTTC. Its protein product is CASSTTAGGPGETQYF.

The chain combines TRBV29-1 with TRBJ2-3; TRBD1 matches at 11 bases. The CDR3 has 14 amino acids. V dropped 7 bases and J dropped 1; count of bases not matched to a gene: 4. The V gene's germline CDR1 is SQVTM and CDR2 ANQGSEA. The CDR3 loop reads CSAMDRGRTDTQYF. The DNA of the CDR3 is TGCAGCGCAATGGACAGGGGGCGCACAGATACGCAGTATTTT.

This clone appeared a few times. The CDR3 DNA reads TGTGCCAGCAGCTGGGACGGTTTCTATGGCTACACCTTC. This codes for CASSWDGFYGYTF. V is TRBV7-9 and J is TRBJ1-2; a weak D match, TRBD1 (5 bases). The CDR3 runs to 13 residues. V gave up 4 bases and J gave up 4 bases, with 10 bases separating them. The germline gives CDR1 SEHNR, CDR2 FQNEAQ (reference sequence). The complete variable domain, with remaining parts taken from reference TRBV7-9 and TRBJ1-2, reads DTGVSQNPRHKITKRGQNVTFRCDPISEHNRLYWYRQTLGQGPEFLTYFQNEAQLEKSRLLSDRFSAERPKGSFSTLEIQRTEQGDSAMYLCASSWDGFYGYTFGSGTRLTVV.

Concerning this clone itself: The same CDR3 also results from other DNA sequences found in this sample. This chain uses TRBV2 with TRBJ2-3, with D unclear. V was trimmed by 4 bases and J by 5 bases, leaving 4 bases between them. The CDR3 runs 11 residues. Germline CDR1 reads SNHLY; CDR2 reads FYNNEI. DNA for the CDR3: TGTGCCAGCAGTGTAGGAGATACGCAGTATTTT. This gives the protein CASSVGDTQYF.

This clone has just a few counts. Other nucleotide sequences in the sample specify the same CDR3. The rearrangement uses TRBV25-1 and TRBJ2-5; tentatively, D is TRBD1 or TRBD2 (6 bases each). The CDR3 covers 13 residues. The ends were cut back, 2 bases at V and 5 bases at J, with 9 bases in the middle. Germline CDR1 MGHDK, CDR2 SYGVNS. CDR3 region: CASSEGGRETQYF. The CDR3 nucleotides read TGTGCCAGCAGTGAAGGGGGGCGGGAGACCCAGTACTTC.

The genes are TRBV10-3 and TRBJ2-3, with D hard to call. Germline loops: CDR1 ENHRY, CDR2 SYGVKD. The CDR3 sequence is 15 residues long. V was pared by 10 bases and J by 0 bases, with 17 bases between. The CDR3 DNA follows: TGTGCCACAGCCTTTGGATCGCTTAGCACAGATACGCAGTATTTT. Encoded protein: CATAFGSLSTDTQYF.